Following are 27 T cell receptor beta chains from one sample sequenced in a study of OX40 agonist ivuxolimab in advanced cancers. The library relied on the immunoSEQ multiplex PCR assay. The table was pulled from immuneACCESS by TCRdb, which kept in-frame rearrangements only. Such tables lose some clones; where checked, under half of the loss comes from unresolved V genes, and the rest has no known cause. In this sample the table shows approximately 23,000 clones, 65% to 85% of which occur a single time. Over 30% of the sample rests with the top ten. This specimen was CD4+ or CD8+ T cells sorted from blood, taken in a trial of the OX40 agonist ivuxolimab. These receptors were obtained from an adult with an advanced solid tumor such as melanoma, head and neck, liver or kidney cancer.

The CDR3 DNA is TGTGCCAGCAGTGAAGTGGGACAGGACGCTGGAAACACCATATATTTT. Protein product: CASSEVGQDAGNTIYF. The chain recombines TRBV6-1 with TRBJ1-3; TRBD1 matches 8 bases. Germline V gene data show CDR1 as MNHNS and CDR2 as SASEGT. The ends lost 1 base at V and 2 bases at J; junction bases unmatched: 4. CDR3 length equals 16 residues.

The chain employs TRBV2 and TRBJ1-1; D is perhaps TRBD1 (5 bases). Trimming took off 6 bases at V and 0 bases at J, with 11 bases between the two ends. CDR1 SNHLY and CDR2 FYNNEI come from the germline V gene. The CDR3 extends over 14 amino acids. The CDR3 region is CASSPDKMNTEAFF. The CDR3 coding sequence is TGTGCCAGCAGCCCGGACAAAATGAACACTGAAGCTTTCTTT.

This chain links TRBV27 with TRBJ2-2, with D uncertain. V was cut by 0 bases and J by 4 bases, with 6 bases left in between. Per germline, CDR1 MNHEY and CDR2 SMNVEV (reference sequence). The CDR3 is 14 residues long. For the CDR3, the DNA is TGTGCCAGCAGTTTATCCCGGGCCACCGGGGAGCTGTTTTTT. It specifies CASSLSRATGELFF.

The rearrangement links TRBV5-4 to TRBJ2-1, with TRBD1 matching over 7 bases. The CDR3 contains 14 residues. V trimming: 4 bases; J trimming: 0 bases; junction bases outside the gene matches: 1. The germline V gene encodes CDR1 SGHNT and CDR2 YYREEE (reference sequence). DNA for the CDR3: TGTGCCAGCAGCCGGGACAGCTCCTACAATGAGCAGTTCTTC. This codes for CASSRDSSYNEQFF.

The CDR3 coding sequence is TGCGCCAGCAGCTTAGGGATTACTAGCACAGATACGCAGTATTTT. Its translation: CASSLGITSTDTQYF. The rearrangement uses TRBV5-1 and TRBJ2-3; D not resolved. Germline V gene sequence: CDR1 SGHRS, CDR2 YFSETQ. V lost 2 bases and J lost 0, with 10 bases in between. The CDR3 has 15 amino acids. The entire variable domain, with the rest obtained from reference TRBV5-1 and TRBJ2-3, is as follows: KAGVTQTPRYLIKTRGQQVTLSCSPISGHRSVSWYQQTPGQGLQFLFEYFSETQRNKGNFPGRFSGRQFSNSRSEMNVSTLELGDSALYLCASSLGITSTDTQYFGPGTRLTVL.

The CDR3: CASSPRGRSYGYTF. DNA of the CDR3: TGTGCCAGCAGCCCCAGGGGGCGTAGCTATGGCTACACCTTC. V gene TRBV5-6 combines with J gene TRBJ1-2; 8 bases match TRBD1. CDR1 and CDR2 (germline): SGHDT, YYEEEE. This CDR3 is 14 amino acids long. Trimming at V came to 4 bases and at J to 4 bases, leaving 6 bases not matched to a gene.

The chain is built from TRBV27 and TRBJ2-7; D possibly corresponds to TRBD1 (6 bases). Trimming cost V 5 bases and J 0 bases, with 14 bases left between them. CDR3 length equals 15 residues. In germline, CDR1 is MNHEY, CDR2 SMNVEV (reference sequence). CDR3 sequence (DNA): TGTGCCAGCAGTACCCAGGGGCCGAGCTCCTACGAGCAGTACTTC. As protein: CASSTQGPSSYEQYF.

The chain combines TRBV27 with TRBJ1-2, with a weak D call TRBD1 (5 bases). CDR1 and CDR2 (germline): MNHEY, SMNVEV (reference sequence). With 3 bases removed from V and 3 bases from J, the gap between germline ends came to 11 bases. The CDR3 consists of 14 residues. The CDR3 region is CASSLDTSHYGYTF. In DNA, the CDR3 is TGTGCCAGCAGTTTGGACACAAGTCACTATGGCTACACCTTC.

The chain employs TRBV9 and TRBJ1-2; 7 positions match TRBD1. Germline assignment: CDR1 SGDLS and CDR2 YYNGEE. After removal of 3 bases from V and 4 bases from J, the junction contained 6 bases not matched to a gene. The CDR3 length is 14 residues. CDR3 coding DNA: TGTGCCAGCAGCGCCCAGGACAGGAGCTATGGCTACACCTTC. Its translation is CASSAQDRSYGYTF.

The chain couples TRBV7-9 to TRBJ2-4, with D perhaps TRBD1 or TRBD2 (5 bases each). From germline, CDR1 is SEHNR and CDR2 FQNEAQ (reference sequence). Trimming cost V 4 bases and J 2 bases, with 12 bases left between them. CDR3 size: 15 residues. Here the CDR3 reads CASSSREGSKNIQYF. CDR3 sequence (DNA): TGTGCCAGCAGCTCTCGTGAGGGGTCCAAAAACATTCAGTACTTC.

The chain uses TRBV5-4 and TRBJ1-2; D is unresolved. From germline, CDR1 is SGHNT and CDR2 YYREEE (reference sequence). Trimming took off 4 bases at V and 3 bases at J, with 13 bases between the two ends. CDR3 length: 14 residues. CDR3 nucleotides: TGTGCCAGCAGCCCCCAGACGGGCCACTATGGCTACACCTTC. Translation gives CASSPQTGHYGYTF.

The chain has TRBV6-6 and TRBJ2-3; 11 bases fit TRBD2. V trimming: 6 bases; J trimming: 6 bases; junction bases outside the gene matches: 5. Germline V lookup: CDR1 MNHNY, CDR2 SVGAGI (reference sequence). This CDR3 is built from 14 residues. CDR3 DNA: TGTGCCAGCAGAGTTAGCGGGAGGGCCGATACGCAGTATTTT. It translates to CASRVSGRADTQYF.

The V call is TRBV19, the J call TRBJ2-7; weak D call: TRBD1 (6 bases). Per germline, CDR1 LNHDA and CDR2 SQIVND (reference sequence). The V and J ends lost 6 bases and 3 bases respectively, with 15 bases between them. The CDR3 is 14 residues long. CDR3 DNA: TGTGCCAGTAGCCCCAGGGGCCTGAGCTACGAGCAGTACTTC. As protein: CASSPRGLSYEQYF.

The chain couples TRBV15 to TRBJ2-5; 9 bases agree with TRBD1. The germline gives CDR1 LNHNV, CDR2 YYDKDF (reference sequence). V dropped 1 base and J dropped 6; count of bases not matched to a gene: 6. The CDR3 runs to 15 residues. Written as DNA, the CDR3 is TGTGCCACCAGCAGAGGACGACAGGGGGTGCAGACCCAGTACTTC. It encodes CATSRGRQGVQTQYF.

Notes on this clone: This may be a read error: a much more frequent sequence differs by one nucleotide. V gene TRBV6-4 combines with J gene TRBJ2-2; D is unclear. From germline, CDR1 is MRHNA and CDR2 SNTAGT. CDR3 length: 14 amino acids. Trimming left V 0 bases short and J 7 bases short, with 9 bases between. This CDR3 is CASSDSRVIGELFF. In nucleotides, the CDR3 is TGTGCCAGCAGTGACTCGAGAGTCATCGGGGAGCTGTTTTTT.

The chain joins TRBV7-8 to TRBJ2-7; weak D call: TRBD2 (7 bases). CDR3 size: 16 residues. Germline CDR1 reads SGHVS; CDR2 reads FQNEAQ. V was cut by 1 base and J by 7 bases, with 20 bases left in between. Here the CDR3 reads CASSLGQGGGYREQYF. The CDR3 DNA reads TGTGCCAGCAGCTTAGGTCAGGGAGGGGGTTACAGGGAGCAGTACTTC.

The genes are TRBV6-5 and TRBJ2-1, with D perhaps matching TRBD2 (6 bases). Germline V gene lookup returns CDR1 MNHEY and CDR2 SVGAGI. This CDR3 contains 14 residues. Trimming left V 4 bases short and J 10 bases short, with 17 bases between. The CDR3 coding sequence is TGTGCCAGCAGTTGGGCGGAGGGTAGGGGCGAGCAGTTCTTC. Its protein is CASSWAEGRGEQFF.

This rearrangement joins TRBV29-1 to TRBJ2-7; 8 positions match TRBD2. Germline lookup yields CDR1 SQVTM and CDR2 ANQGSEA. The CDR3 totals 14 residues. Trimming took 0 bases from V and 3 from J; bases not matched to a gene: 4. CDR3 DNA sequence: TGCAGCGTTGAAGAACCAACTAGCGGCTACGAGCAGTACTTC. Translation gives CSVEEPTSGYEQYF.

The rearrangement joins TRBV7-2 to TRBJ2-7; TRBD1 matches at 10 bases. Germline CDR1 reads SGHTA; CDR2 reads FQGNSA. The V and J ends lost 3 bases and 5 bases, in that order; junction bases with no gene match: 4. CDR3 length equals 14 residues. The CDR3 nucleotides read TGTGCCAGCAGCTTGACAGGGGGCCGGGACGAGCAGTACTTC. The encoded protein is CASSLTGGRDEQYF.

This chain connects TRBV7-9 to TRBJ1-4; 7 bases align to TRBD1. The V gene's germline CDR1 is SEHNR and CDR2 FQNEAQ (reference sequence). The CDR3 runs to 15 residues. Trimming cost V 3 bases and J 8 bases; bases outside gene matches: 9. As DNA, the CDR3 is TGTGCCAGCAGCTTCCCTTTGACAGGGTGGGAAAAACTGTTTTTT. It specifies CASSFPLTGWEKLFF.

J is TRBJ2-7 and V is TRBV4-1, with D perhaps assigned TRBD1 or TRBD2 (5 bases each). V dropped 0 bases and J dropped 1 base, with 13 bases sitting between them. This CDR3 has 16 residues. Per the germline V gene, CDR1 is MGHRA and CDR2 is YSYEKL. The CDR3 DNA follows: TGCGCCAGCAGCCAAGAACAAGGGACCCCTTCCTACGAGCAGTACTTC. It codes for CASSQEQGTPSYEQYF.

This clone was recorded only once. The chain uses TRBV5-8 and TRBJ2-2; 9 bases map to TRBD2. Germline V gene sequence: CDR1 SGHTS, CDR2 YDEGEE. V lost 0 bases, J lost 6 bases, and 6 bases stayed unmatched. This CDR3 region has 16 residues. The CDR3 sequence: CASSLVVSGSAGELFF. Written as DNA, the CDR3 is TGTGCCAGCAGCTTGGTGGTTAGCGGGAGCGCCGGGGAGCTGTTTTTT.

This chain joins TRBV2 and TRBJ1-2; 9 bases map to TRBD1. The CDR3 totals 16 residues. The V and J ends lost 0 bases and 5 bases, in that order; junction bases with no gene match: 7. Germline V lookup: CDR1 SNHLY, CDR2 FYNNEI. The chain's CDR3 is CASSEAWSGTGYGYTF. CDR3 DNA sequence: TGTGCCAGCAGTGAAGCTTGGTCCGGGACAGGGTATGGCTACACCTTC.

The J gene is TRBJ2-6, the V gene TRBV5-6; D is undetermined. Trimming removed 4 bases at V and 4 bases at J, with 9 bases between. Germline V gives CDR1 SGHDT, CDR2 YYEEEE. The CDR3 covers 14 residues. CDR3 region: CASSPHPGANVLTF. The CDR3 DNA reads TGTGCCAGCAGCCCCCACCCCGGGGCCAACGTCCTGACTTTC.

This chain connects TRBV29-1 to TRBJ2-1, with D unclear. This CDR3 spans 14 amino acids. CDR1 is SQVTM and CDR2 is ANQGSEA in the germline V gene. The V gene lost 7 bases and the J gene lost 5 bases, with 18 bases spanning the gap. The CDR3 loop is CSAGIGRENNEQFF. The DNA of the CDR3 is TGCAGCGCTGGGATAGGTAGGGAAAACAATGAGCAGTTCTTC.

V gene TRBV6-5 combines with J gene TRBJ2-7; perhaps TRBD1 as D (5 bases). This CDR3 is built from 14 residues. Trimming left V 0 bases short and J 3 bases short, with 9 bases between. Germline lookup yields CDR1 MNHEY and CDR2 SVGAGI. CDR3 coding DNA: TGTGCCAGCAGTTACTCGACAGAGAGCTACGAGCAGTACTTC. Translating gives CASSYSTESYEQYF.

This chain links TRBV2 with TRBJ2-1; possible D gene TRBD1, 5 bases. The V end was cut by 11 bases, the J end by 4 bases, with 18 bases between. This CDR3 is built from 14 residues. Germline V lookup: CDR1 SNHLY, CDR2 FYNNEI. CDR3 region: CAFLRTTLYNEQFF. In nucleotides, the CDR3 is TGTGCCTTCCTGCGGACAACTCTTTACAATGAGCAGTTCTTC. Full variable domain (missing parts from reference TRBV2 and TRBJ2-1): EPEVTQTPSHQVTQMGQEVILRCVPISNHLYFYWYRQILGQKVEFLVSFYNNEISEKSEIFDDQFSVERPDGSNFTLKIRSTKLEDSAMYFCAFLRTTLYNEQFFGPGTRLTVL.